Following are 5 T cell receptor beta chains from one sample sequenced in a study of shared clonotypes between healthy human individuals. Assay: immunoSEQ multiplex PCR; the TCRdb copy retains only in-frame clones and omits some. This sample has under 1,100,000 clones, with more than 60% found just once. Sequencing used memory CD4+ T cells sorted from blood. Subset of the sample: CD45RA-negative fraction. The receptor source for this set is a man between 18 and 35 years old in good health.

This rearrangement joins TRBV29-1 to TRBJ2-1, with D maybe TRBD1 (6 bases). Trimming took 4 bases from V and 10 from J, leaving 17 bases between them. Germline V CDR1 and CDR2: SQVTM, ANQGSEA. The CDR3 contains 13 residues. The CDR3 nucleotides read TGCAGCGTTGTGGCAGGGGTTCCCCCGGAGCAGTTCTTC. The encoded protein is CSVVAGVPPEQFF.

The rearrangement links TRBV6-1 to TRBJ2-1; the match to TRBD2 covers 15 bases. V gave up 2 bases and J gave up 7 bases; unmatched junction bases: 12. CDR1 MNHNS and CDR2 SASEGT come from the germline V gene. There are 19 residues in the CDR3. The CDR3 nucleotides read TGTGCCAGCAGTGAACAAAGTGGGGGGACTAGCGGGAGGAGGAATGAGCAGTTCTTC. Protein sequence: CASSEQSGGTSGRRNEQFF.

In its sample, this clone was seen once. The chain joins TRBV10-2 to TRBJ2-1; a weak D match, TRBD1 (6 bases). The germline CDR1 and CDR2 sequences are WSHSY and SAAADI. With 7 bases removed from V and 7 bases from J, the gap between germline ends came to 11 bases. The CDR3 sequence is 12 residues long. CDR3 loop: CASNQQGNEQFF. CDR3 coding DNA: TGCGCCAGCAACCAACAGGGAAATGAGCAGTTCTTC.

The V gene is TRBV5-1, the J gene TRBJ2-1; maybe TRBD2 (6 bases). The V end lost 3 bases, the J end lost 8 bases, and 12 bases lay between the germline ends. Germline loops: CDR1 SGHRS, CDR2 YFSETQ. There are 13 residues in the CDR3. For the CDR3, the DNA is TGCGCCAGCAGCTCGGGACTCAACGATGAGCAGTTCTTC. Its protein is CASSSGLNDEQFF. The entire variable domain, with the rest obtained from reference TRBV5-1 and TRBJ2-1, is as follows: KAGVTQTPRYLIKTRGQQVTLSCSPISGHRSVSWYQQTPGQGLQFLFEYFSETQRNKGNFPGRFSGRQFSNSRSEMNVSTLELGDSALYLCASSSGLNDEQFFGPGTRLTVL.

The J gene is TRBJ1-2, the V gene TRBV5-4; D is possibly TRBD1 (5 bases). Trimming removed 1 base from V and 10 bases from J, with 14 bases in between. Looked up from germline, CDR1 is SGHNT and CDR2 is YYREEE (reference sequence). The CDR3 length is 13 residues. This chain's CDR3 is CASSLSGYLTYTF. The CDR3 DNA follows: TGTGCCAGCAGCTTGTCAGGGTACTTGACCTACACCTTC.